This T cell receptor (beta chain) comes out of a study of read filtering for tumor transcriptome and immune sequencing (dated by TCRdb to about 2020). For context, the study as a whole: The cohort consisted of roughly 16 male and under 15 female patients, with a mean age of about 70 years and an age range of about 47 to 90. Under revised international staging, about 8 patients fell into R-ISS I, about 17 into R-ISS II and roughly 7 into R-ISS III. Whole-transcriptome libraries were prepared with the TruSeq RNA Access Library Prep Kit after DNase treatment. Per sample, about 3.5 to 11 million TCR-region mapped reads were obtained with IR-seq, compared with only about 80 to 1,400 with RNA-seq. The study compared TCR repertoires from targeted immune repertoire sequencing and bulk whole-transcriptome sequencing run on the same bone marrow samples. One of the main goals was to work out a read-filtering strategy for immune repertoire data, in particular whether clonotypes backed by only a single read should be removed. The study at large found these results: Single-read clonotypes made up roughly 82% of clonotypes but only approximately 3.2% of total reads in IR-seq, compared with roughly 70% of clonotypes and 35% to 55% of reads in RNA-seq. The sorted CD138-negative fraction was a mixed bone marrow immune population, not purified T cells. The correlation between IR-seq and RNA-seq shared clonotype proportions was increased by removal of single-read clonotypes. Compared with RNA-seq, IR-seq captured clonotypes at much higher depth and more reliably, and a smaller IR-seq throughput was enough to identify most shared clonotypes.

Each patient had bone marrow sampled at the time of active disease. Bone marrow mononuclear cells were isolated by Ficoll-Hypaque density gradient centrifugation. Myeloma plasma cells were removed and CD138-negative cells were obtained by negative selection following labeling with CD138 magnetic microbeads on a MACS separator. Flow cytometry on an Attune NxT with CD138 antibodies was used to check the purity of the isolated cells. TRIzol reagent was used to extract total RNA, and a NanoDrop spectrophotometer was used to quantify the extracted RNA. Paired RNA-seq and IR-seq were performed on the CD138-negative bone marrow sample of each patient. This clonotype was observed many times. Its recognized antigen is unknown. Per-nucleotide qualities are absent, and no much larger clonotype sits a single base away. TCR libraries were constructed from roughly 360 ng RNA using the Immunoverse kit, and molecular barcoded adaptors covering alpha/delta and beta/gamma chains were employed. TCR library preparation was performed with the same RNA that was used for transcriptome sequencing. TCR libraries were sequenced on an Illumina HiSeq 4000 with 2 x 150 cycles. As for how the authors treated the data: TCR reads were aligned to human V, D, J and C references and assembled into CDR3 clonotypes with MiXCR, including quality filtering and error correction. The tcR package in R was used for analysis of clonotype counts and gene usage diversity. For inspection of raw mapping reads, RNA-seq reads were mapped by STAR aligner version 2.5.3a onto GRCh37 of the human genome. To test how sequencing depth affected the clonotypes detected, IR-seq fastq files were randomly downsampled with Seqtk 1.3. TCRdb reanalyzed the raw reads on its own, using fastp at Q25 for trimming and MiXCR for clone calling, and kept in-frame beta chains. CDR3 protein duplicates are merged, each entry listing the most common genes and DNA. These V and J calls originate from TCRdb's pipeline instead of the authors' own analysis. This sample lists tens of thousands of distinct CDR3 sequences; roughly 13% were detected once. The ten largest account for around 26% of the sample.

The germline V end is reduced by 3 bases and the J end by 5 bases; junction bases left unmatched: 4. From the cysteine up to the phenylalanine, the CDR3 has a length of 14 residues. Only the CDR3 DNA stays, 42 bases, in frame from base 1. CDR1 and CDR2, per the germline V gene, are KGHSH and LQKENI. This clonotype originated in a donor older than 35 with multiple myeloma. In this chain, TRBV18 is recombined with TRBJ2-1, and TRBD2 aligns with 7 junction nucleotides. The specimen was a population of CD138-negative cells sorted from bone marrow. The label giving this sample's cell subset or site can be read as: bone marrow mononuclear cells depleted of CD138+ plasma/myeloma cells by negative magnetic selection. The CDR3 is CASSPAGVDNEQFF. The nucleotide sequence reads as follows: TGTGCCAGCTCACCGGCGGGAGTTGACAATGAGCAGTTCTTC.